The next 19 T cell receptor beta chains were all read from a single sample in a study of cytomegalovirus exposure and HLA in healthy donors. The data were produced by immunoSEQ multiplex PCR, yet TCRdb's version contains in-frame clones alone and is incomplete. The sample contains 180,000 or so clones, more than 65% of which appear only once. Sequencing used PBMCs. All receptors come from a woman aged 25 to 45 in good health and CMV-seropositive.

This clone appeared once. The chain combines TRBV2 with TRBJ2-2, with unresolved D. Germline V gives CDR1 SNHLY, CDR2 FYNNEI. This CDR3 contains 13 residues. Between the trimmed V and J ends, which lost 5 bases and 5 bases, there was a span of 9 bases. The CDR3 coding sequence is TGTGCCAGCAGTCGCCAGTGGACCGGGGAGCTGTTTTTT. Translating gives CASSRQWTGELFF.

The V call is TRBV6-1, the J call TRBJ1-5; D is uncertain. This CDR3 is 14 amino acids long. V gave up 1 base and J gave up 6 bases, with 10 bases separating them. Germline values: CDR1 MNHNS, CDR2 SASEGT. This CDR3 is CASSEGAGPQPQHF. The DNA of the CDR3 is TGTGCCAGCAGTGAAGGGGCAGGCCCTCAGCCCCAGCATTTT.

The genes are TRBV11-3 and TRBJ2-7; 15 bases match TRBD2. The CDR3 extends over 15 amino acids. The ends lost 8 bases at V and 4 bases at J; junction bases unmatched: 6. From germline, CDR1 is SGHNT and CDR2 YENEEA. The CDR3 is CASSSGTSGRYEQYF. DNA for the CDR3: TGTGCCAGCTCCTCCGGGACTAGCGGGAGGTACGAGCAGTACTTC.

This chain connects TRBV11-2 to TRBJ2-7; 11 bases line up with TRBD2. The junction had 17 bases not matched to a gene; V was cut back by 1 base and J by 6 bases. Germline values: CDR1 SGHAT, CDR2 FQNNGV. The CDR3 sequence is 19 residues long. The CDR3 loop is CASSLVGSSSGRPPSEQYF. The DNA for the CDR3 is TGTGCCAGCAGCTTAGTGGGCTCGTCTAGCGGGAGGCCGCCTAGCGAGCAGTACTTC.

This chain joins TRBV5-6 and TRBJ1-2; TRBD1 agrees at 9 bases. V gave up 0 bases and J gave up 5 bases; unmatched junction bases: 8. Looked up from germline, CDR1 is SGHDT and CDR2 is YYEEEE. The CDR3 spans 16 residues. The CDR3 coding sequence is TGTGCCAGCAGCTTGGCCAACAGGGGGCGCGGGTATGGCTACACCTTC. It is translated as CASSLANRGRGYGYTF.

V gene TRBV6-1 combines with J gene TRBJ1-5, with a tentative D call TRBD1 (5 bases). The CDR3 consists of 14 residues. Germline CDR1 reads MNHNS; CDR2 reads SASEGT. Trimming took off 4 bases at V and 4 bases at J, with 11 bases between the two ends. This CDR3 is CASSAGVNNQPQHF. CDR3 nucleotide sequence: TGTGCCAGCAGTGCGGGGGTTAATAATCAGCCCCAGCATTTT.

This chain uses TRBV19 with TRBJ2-6; possibly TRBD1 for D (6 bases). The CDR3 is 13 residues long. Looked up from germline, CDR1 is LNHDA and CDR2 is SQIVND (reference sequence). Trimming shortened V by 5 bases and J by 12 bases, and 14 bases separated the two germline ends. CDR3 DNA sequence: TGTGCCAGTAGTCCCCAGACAGGAGTCGTCCTGACTTTC. As protein: CASSPQTGVVLTF.

In this sample, this clone turned up once. Germline and junction disagree at one end, which may indicate a read error. This rearrangement joins TRBV6-1 to TRBJ2-7; the D gene is possibly TRBD1 (5 bases). Germline CDR1 and CDR2: MNHNS and SASEGT. CDR3 length: 16 residues. The DNA for the CDR3 is TGTGCCAGCAGAGAAGGCGTTTGGGGCAGCCCCTACGAGCAGTACTTC. It codes for CASREGVWGSPYEQYF.

V and J are TRBV9 and TRBJ2-7, with D uncertain. Germline lookup yields CDR1 SGDLS and CDR2 YYNGEE. The V end was cut by 5 bases, the J end by 11 bases, with 8 bases between. The CDR3 consists of 9 residues. The CDR3 nucleotides read TGTGCCAGCAGTGGAGATGAGTACTTC. Translated: CASSGDEYF.

The chain carries TRBV7-2 and TRBJ2-3; D gene uncertain. Deletions cut 4 bases from V and 0 bases from J, with 14 bases between. The CDR3 has 16 amino acids. Germline V gene lookup returns CDR1 SGHTA and CDR2 FQGNSA. For the CDR3, the DNA is TGTGCCAGCAGCTCAATGAGATATCTTAGCACAGATACGCAGTATTTT. It specifies CASSSMRYLSTDTQYF.

The gene calls are TRBV2 and TRBJ1-5; no clear D. The V gene lost 5 bases and the J gene lost 2 bases, with 7 bases spanning the gap. CDR3 size: 13 residues. Germline lookup yields CDR1 SNHLY and CDR2 FYNNEI. CDR3 amino acids: CASSIEGNQPQHF. CDR3 DNA: TGTGCCAGCAGTATAGAAGGCAATCAGCCCCAGCATTTT.

The chain carries TRBV5-1 and TRBJ1-1; TRBD1 matches at 10 bases. This CDR3 has 14 residues. V was clipped by 4 bases and J by 6 bases; unmatched bases: 6. CDR1 is SGHRS and CDR2 is YFSETQ in the germline V gene. The CDR3 DNA follows: TGCGCCAGCAGCGCGGACAGGGGGTATTCTGAAGCTTTCTTT. This encodes CASSADRGYSEAFF.

This chain joins TRBV6-5 and TRBJ1-1; D is perhaps TRBD1 (6 bases). The CDR3 loop spans 14 amino acids. Trimming left V 0 bases short and J 11 bases short, with 16 bases between. Germline V gene sequence: CDR1 MNHEY, CDR2 SVGAGI. CDR3 in amino acids: CASSYSGRGVGAFF. The CDR3 nucleotides read TGTGCCAGCAGTTACTCGGGCAGGGGAGTCGGGGCTTTCTTT.

This clone is a singleton in its sample. V gene TRBV4-1 combines with J gene TRBJ2-7; 9 bases align to TRBD2. From germline, CDR1 is MGHRA and CDR2 YSYEKL. The CDR3 is 16 amino acids. Trimming cost V 0 bases and J 4 bases; bases outside gene matches: 7. The CDR3 DNA reads as TGCGCCAGCAGCCAAGACTATAGCGGGAGCGGATACGAGCAGTACTTC. It encodes CASSQDYSGSGYEQYF.

The chain recombines TRBV19 with TRBJ1-5, with D perhaps matching TRBD1 (5 bases). Deletions cut 5 bases from V and 5 bases from J, with 10 bases between. Germline CDR1 reads LNHDA; CDR2 reads SQIVND (reference sequence). This CDR3 contains 13 residues. This chain's CDR3 is CASSPGGDQPQHF. The CDR3 region has the DNA TGTGCCAGTAGTCCCGGGGGAGATCAGCCCCAGCATTTT.

V and J are TRBV20-1 and TRBJ1-1; D ambiguous. Deletions cut 4 bases from V and 14 bases from J, with 17 bases between. Looked up from germline, CDR1 is DFQATT and CDR2 is SNEGSKA (reference sequence). This CDR3 is 11 amino acids long. In DNA form, the CDR3 reads TGCAGTGCTACCCCCTCGGGGATCGGCTTCTTT. As protein: CSATPSGIGFF.

J is TRBJ1-1 and V is TRBV4-1, with a tentative D call TRBD1 (6 bases). Trimming shortened V by 1 base and J by 4 bases, and 13 bases separated the two germline ends. The CDR3 runs to 15 residues. Per germline, CDR1 MGHRA and CDR2 YSYEKL. CDR3 residues: CASSQGTRGRTEAFF. The CDR3 DNA sequence: TGCGCCAGCAGCCAAGGGACCAGGGGTCGCACTGAAGCTTTCTTT.

The CDR3 loop is CASRSGGSRYEQYF. CDR3 DNA: TGTGCCAGCCGGTCAGGCGGGAGCCGCTACGAGCAGTACTTC. The V and J genes are TRBV28 and TRBJ2-7; 7 positions match TRBD2. Unmatched junction bases numbered 10, after V lost 8 bases and J lost 3 bases. Per the germline V gene, CDR1 is MDHEN and CDR2 is SYDVKM. This CDR3 spans 14 amino acids.

Only one count was recorded for this clone. The V and J genes are TRBV28 and TRBJ1-2, with unresolved D. The V gene's germline CDR1 is MDHEN and CDR2 SYDVKM. Trimming stripped 4 bases from V and 4 bases from J, with 7 bases between. The CDR3 length is 12 residues. This CDR3 is CASSYNSYGYTF. The CDR3 nucleotides read TGTGCCAGCAGTTACAACAGCTATGGCTACACCTTC.